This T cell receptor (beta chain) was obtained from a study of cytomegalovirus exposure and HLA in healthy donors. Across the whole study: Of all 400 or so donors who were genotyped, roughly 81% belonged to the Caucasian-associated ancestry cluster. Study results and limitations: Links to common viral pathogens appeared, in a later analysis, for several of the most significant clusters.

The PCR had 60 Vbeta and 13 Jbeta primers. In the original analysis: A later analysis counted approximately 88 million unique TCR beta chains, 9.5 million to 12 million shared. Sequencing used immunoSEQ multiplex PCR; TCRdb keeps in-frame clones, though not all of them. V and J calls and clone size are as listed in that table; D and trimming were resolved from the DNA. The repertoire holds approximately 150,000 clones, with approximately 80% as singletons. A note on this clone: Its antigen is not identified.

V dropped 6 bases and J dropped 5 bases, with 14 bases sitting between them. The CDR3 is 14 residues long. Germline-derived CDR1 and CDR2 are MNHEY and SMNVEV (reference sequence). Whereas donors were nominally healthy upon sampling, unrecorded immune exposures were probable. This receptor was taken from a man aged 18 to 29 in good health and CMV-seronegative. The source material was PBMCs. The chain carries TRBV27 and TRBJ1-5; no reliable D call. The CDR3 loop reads CASSGRVEDQPQHF. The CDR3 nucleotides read TGTGCCAGCAGCGGGAGGGTTGAGGATCAGCCCCAGCATTTT.